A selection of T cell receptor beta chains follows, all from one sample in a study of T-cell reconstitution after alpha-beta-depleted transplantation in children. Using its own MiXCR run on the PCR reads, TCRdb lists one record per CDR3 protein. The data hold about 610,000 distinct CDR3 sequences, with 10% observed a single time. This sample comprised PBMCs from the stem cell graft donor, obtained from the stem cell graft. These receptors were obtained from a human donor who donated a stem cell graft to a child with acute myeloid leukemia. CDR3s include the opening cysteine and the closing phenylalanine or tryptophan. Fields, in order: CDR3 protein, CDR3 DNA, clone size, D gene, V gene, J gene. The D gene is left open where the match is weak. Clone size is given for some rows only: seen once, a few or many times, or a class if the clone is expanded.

CDR3 protein: CASSLERDYGYTF
CDR3 DNA: TGCGCCAGCAGCTTGGAGCGGGACTATGGCTACACCTTC
clone size: many
D gene: .
V gene: TRBV5-1
J gene: TRBJ1-2

CDR3 protein: CASSPDINEQFF
CDR3 DNA: TGTGCCAGCAGCCCGGATATAAATGAGCAGTTCTTC
clone size: few
D gene: .
V gene: TRBV12-3/TRBV12-4
J gene: TRBJ2-1

CDR3 protein: CAKDRGYEQYF
CDR3 DNA: TGTGCCAAGGACAGGGGCTACGAGCAGTACTTC
clone size: .
D gene: TRBD1
V gene: TRBV9
J gene: TRBJ2-7

CDR3 protein: CASSQDLGSRTGELFF
CDR3 DNA: TGCGCCAGCAGCCAAGATTTGGGTTCGAGGACCGGGGAGCTGTTTTTT
clone size: .
D gene: .
V gene: TRBV4-3
J gene: TRBJ2-2

CDR3 protein: CASSPLGTNPGNTIYF
CDR3 DNA: TGTGCCAGCTCACCACTGGGGACTAACCCTGGAAACACCATATATTTT
clone size: .
D gene: .
V gene: TRBV18
J gene: TRBJ1-3

CDR3 protein: CASISRFSRNEQFF
CDR3 DNA: TGTGCCAGCATCAGCCGATTTAGCCGTAATGAGCAGTTCTTC
clone size: many
D gene: .
V gene: TRBV11-2
J gene: TRBJ2-1

CDR3 protein: CAISESGNRGQGRSNEQFF
CDR3 DNA: TGTGCCATCAGTGAGTCCGGAAACAGGGGGCAGGGTCGGTCCAATGAGCAGTTCTTC
clone size: .
D gene: TRBD1
V gene: TRBV10-3
J gene: TRBJ2-1

CDR3 protein: CASSEAEEPYNEQFF
CDR3 DNA: TGTGCCAGCAGTGAAGCGGAGGAACCCTACAATGAGCAGTTCTTC
clone size: many
D gene: .
V gene: TRBV2
J gene: TRBJ2-1

CDR3 protein: CATSDSGLNYGYTF
CDR3 DNA: TGTGCCACCAGTGATTCGGGACTGAACTATGGCTACACCTTC
clone size: few
D gene: .
V gene: TRBV24-1
J gene: TRBJ1-2

CDR3 protein: CATSEGRNTEAFF
CDR3 DNA: TGTGCCACATCCGAGGGGAGGAACACTGAAGCTTTCTTT
clone size: .
D gene: .
V gene: TRBV3-1
J gene: TRBJ1-1

CDR3 protein: CASSLGASKNTGELFF
CDR3 DNA: TGTGCCAGCAGTTTAGGGGCCTCCAAGAACACCGGGGAGCTGTTTTTT
clone size: few
D gene: .
V gene: TRBV12-3/TRBV12-4
J gene: TRBJ2-2

CDR3 protein: CATSPGRGGQYF
CDR3 DNA: TGTGCCACCAGCCCAGGAAGGGGAGGGCAGTACTTC
clone size: many
D gene: .
V gene: TRBV15
J gene: TRBJ2-7

CDR3 protein: CASSLALAETQYF
CDR3 DNA: TGTGCCAGCAGCTTAGCTTTAGCGGAGACCCAGTACTTC
clone size: .
D gene: .
V gene: TRBV7-8
J gene: TRBJ2-5

CDR3 protein: CAWTSGAYEQYF
CDR3 DNA: TGTGCCTGGACTAGCGGGGCCTACGAGCAGTACTTC
clone size: .
D gene: TRBD2
V gene: TRBV30
J gene: TRBJ2-7

CDR3 protein: CAWSVLAGEQFF
CDR3 DNA: TGTGCCTGGAGTGTACTAGCAGGAGAGCAGTTCTTC
clone size: .
D gene: .
V gene: TRBV30
J gene: TRBJ2-1

CDR3 protein: CASSLLADTQYF
CDR3 DNA: TGTGCCAGCAGCTTACTAGCAGATACGCAGTATTTT
clone size: many
D gene: .
V gene: TRBV5-1
J gene: TRBJ2-3

CDR3 protein: CASSYSNSGSRYEQYF
CDR3 DNA: TGTGCCAGCAGTTACTCAAATAGCGGGAGCAGGTACGAGCAGTACTTC
clone size: .
D gene: TRBD2
V gene: TRBV6-2/TRBV6-3
J gene: TRBJ2-7

CDR3 protein: CASTILAGGLGGYTF
CDR3 DNA: TGTGCCAGCACCATCTTGGCAGGGGGCTTAGGTGGCTACACCTTC
clone size: .
D gene: TRBD1
V gene: TRBV28
J gene: TRBJ1-2

CDR3 protein: CSARVGLAGQETQYF
CDR3 DNA: TGCAGTGCTAGAGTTGGCCTAGCGGGCCAAGAGACCCAGTACTTC
clone size: few
D gene: TRBD2
V gene: TRBV20-1
J gene: TRBJ2-5

CDR3 protein: CSARDWASGLQETQYF
CDR3 DNA: TGCAGTGCTAGAGATTGGGCTAGCGGACTTCAAGAGACCCAGTACTTC
clone size: many
D gene: TRBD2
V gene: TRBV20-1
J gene: TRBJ2-5

CDR3 protein: CSVEVVIRTGGTDTQYF
CDR3 DNA: TGCAGCGTTGAAGTGGTGATTAGGACAGGGGGCACAGATACGCAGTATTTT
clone size: many
D gene: TRBD1
V gene: TRBV29-1
J gene: TRBJ2-3

CDR3 protein: CASSVGVFGTDTQYF
CDR3 DNA: TGTGCCAGCAGCGTGGGGGTCTTTGGTACAGATACGCAGTATTTT
clone size: .
D gene: .
V gene: TRBV7-2
J gene: TRBJ2-3

CDR3 protein: CASSASDHYNEQFF
CDR3 DNA: TGTGCCAGCAGTGCTAGCGACCACTACAATGAGCAGTTCTTC
clone size: .
D gene: .
V gene: TRBV6-4
J gene: TRBJ2-1

CDR3 protein: CASSLSGDGDTGELFF
CDR3 DNA: TGTGCCAGCAGCTTATCCGGGGACGGGGACACCGGGGAGCTGTTTTTT
clone size: .
D gene: .
V gene: TRBV7-4
J gene: TRBJ2-2

CDR3 protein: CAAGPTATGELFF
CDR3 DNA: TGTGCCGCAGGTCCTACGGCCACCGGGGAGCTGTTTTTT
clone size: .
D gene: .
V gene: TRBV24-1
J gene: TRBJ2-2

CDR3 protein: CASSQAPREPPKDTQYF
CDR3 DNA: TGTGCCAGCAGCCAAGCTCCCCGGGAGCCTCCTAAAGATACGCAGTATTTT
clone size: .
D gene: .
V gene: TRBV4-2
J gene: TRBJ2-3

CDR3 protein: CASSLGPSAKNIQYF
CDR3 DNA: TGTGCCAGCAGCTTGGGTCCGTCAGCCAAAAACATTCAGTACTTC
clone size: .
D gene: .
V gene: TRBV5-4
J gene: TRBJ2-4

CDR3 protein: CASNTRRGAGSGANVLTF
CDR3 DNA: TGTGCCAGCAACACACGCCGAGGGGCAGGTTCTGGGGCCAACGTCCTGACTTTC
clone size: .
D gene: .
V gene: TRBV6-2/TRBV6-3
J gene: TRBJ2-6

CDR3 protein: CASSPGTYQFF
CDR3 DNA: TGTGCCAGCAGTCCCGGGACTTATCAGTTCTTC
clone size: few
D gene: .
V gene: TRBV25-1
J gene: TRBJ2-1

CDR3 protein: CASSVGPPSTDTQYF
CDR3 DNA: TGTGCCAGCAGCGTCGGACCTCCGAGCACAGATACGCAGTATTTT
clone size: few
D gene: .
V gene: TRBV9
J gene: TRBJ2-3

CDR3 protein: CASSFAQTYEQYF
CDR3 DNA: TGTGCCAGCAGCTTTGCACAGACCTACGAGCAGTACTTC
clone size: few
D gene: .
V gene: TRBV7-9
J gene: TRBJ2-7

CDR3 protein: CSAGGANYGYTF
CDR3 DNA: TGCAGCGCCGGGGGTGCTAACTATGGCTACACCTTC
clone size: .
D gene: .
V gene: TRBV29-1
J gene: TRBJ1-2

CDR3 protein: CSARVATSGRNSYEQYF
CDR3 DNA: TGCAGTGCTAGAGTTGCGACTAGCGGGAGGAATTCCTACGAGCAGTACTTC
clone size: .
D gene: TRBD2
V gene: TRBV20-1
J gene: TRBJ2-7

CDR3 protein: CASSRGTQNEKLFF
CDR3 DNA: TGTGCCAGCAGCCGTGGGACACAGAATGAAAAACTGTTTTTT
clone size: .
D gene: .
V gene: TRBV11-2
J gene: TRBJ1-4

CDR3 protein: CSARDGRGLINEQFF
CDR3 DNA: TGCAGTGCTAGAGATGGCAGGGGGCTCATCAATGAGCAGTTCTTC
clone size: .
D gene: TRBD1
V gene: TRBV20-1
J gene: TRBJ2-1

CDR3 protein: CSANFAGTSGALSYNEQFF
CDR3 DNA: TGCAGTGCGAACTTCGCAGGGACTAGCGGGGCCCTCTCCTACAATGAGCAGTTCTTC
clone size: few
D gene: TRBD2
V gene: TRBV20-1
J gene: TRBJ2-1

CDR3 protein: CATSERMGTEAFF
CDR3 DNA: TGTGCCACCAGTGAAAGAATGGGCACTGAAGCTTTCTTT
clone size: many
D gene: .
V gene: TRBV24-1
J gene: TRBJ1-1

CDR3 protein: CSVEGPLETQYF
CDR3 DNA: TGCAGCGTTGAAGGGCCTTTGGAGACCCAGTACTTC
clone size: many
D gene: .
V gene: TRBV29-1
J gene: TRBJ2-5

CDR3 protein: CASSFTGTNYEQYF
CDR3 DNA: TGTGCCAGCAGCTTCACAGGTACAAACTACGAGCAGTACTTC
clone size: few
D gene: .
V gene: TRBV7-9
J gene: TRBJ2-7

CDR3 protein: CASSLVGSEQHF
CDR3 DNA: TGTGCCAGCAGTTTAGTCGGGTCAGAACAGCATTTT
clone size: .
D gene: .
V gene: TRBV28
J gene: TRBJ1-5

CDR3 protein: CATSRDSGRSSYNEQFF
CDR3 DNA: TGTGCCACCAGCAGAGATAGCGGCAGGAGCTCCTACAATGAGCAGTTCTTC
clone size: .
D gene: .
V gene: TRBV15
J gene: TRBJ2-1

CDR3 protein: CASGNSGSYNEQFF
CDR3 DNA: TGTGCCAGCGGTAATAGCGGGAGCTACAATGAGCAGTTCTTC
clone size: .
D gene: TRBD2
V gene: TRBV27
J gene: TRBJ2-1

CDR3 protein: CATSYSGNTIYF
CDR3 DNA: TGTGCCACCAGCTACTCTGGAAACACCATATATTTT
clone size: few
D gene: .
V gene: TRBV15
J gene: TRBJ1-3

CDR3 protein: CASKRGSTDTQYF
CDR3 DNA: TGTGCCAGTAAGCGGGGTAGCACAGATACGCAGTATTTT
clone size: few
D gene: TRBD2
V gene: TRBV19
J gene: TRBJ2-3

CDR3 protein: CASSYTGAGDQPQHF
CDR3 DNA: TGCGCCAGCAGCTACACAGGGGCTGGTGATCAGCCCCAGCATTTT
clone size: few
D gene: TRBD1
V gene: TRBV5-1
J gene: TRBJ1-5

CDR3 protein: CASRWRQGALLGGYTF
CDR3 DNA: TGTGCCAGCAGATGGCGACAGGGGGCCCTCCTAGGCGGCTACACCTTC
clone size: .
D gene: TRBD1
V gene: TRBV7-2
J gene: TRBJ1-2

CDR3 protein: CATSAPDQETQYF
CDR3 DNA: TGTGCCACCAGTGCCCCCGATCAAGAGACCCAGTACTTC
clone size: .
D gene: .
V gene: TRBV24-1
J gene: TRBJ2-5

CDR3 protein: CSLDTQYF
CDR3 DNA: TGCAGCCTCGATACGCAGTATTTT
clone size: many
D gene: .
V gene: TRBV29-1
J gene: TRBJ2-3

CDR3 protein: CASSFRGRGIDTQYF
CDR3 DNA: TGTGCCAGCAGCTTCAGAGGGAGGGGAATAGATACGCAGTATTTT
clone size: few
D gene: TRBD2
V gene: TRBV7-2
J gene: TRBJ2-3

CDR3 protein: CASSLVGGRNNSPLHF
CDR3 DNA: TGTGCCAGCAGCTTAGTAGGAGGTCGAAACAATTCACCCCTCCACTTT
clone size: few
D gene: .
V gene: TRBV7-9
J gene: TRBJ1-6

CDR3 protein: CASSSGTSGSSDTGELFF
CDR3 DNA: TGTGCCAGCAGCTCCGGGACTAGCGGGAGTAGCGACACCGGGGAGCTGTTTTTT
clone size: few
D gene: TRBD2
V gene: TRBV12-3/TRBV12-4
J gene: TRBJ2-2

CDR3 protein: CARTQSSGNTIYF
CDR3 DNA: TGTGCCCGGACACAGTCTTCTGGAAACACCATATATTTT
clone size: .
D gene: .
V gene: TRBV30
J gene: TRBJ1-3